This note documents a single T cell receptor (beta chain) sequence. Its cognate antigen is unknown. The table came from immunoSEQ multiplex PCR; TCRdb's copy has only in-frame clones and leaves some out. This sample has under 15,000 clones; around 45% occur once, and the top ten carry roughly two fifths. Coculturing was carried out on the mixed lymphocyte reaction cells. It lasted five to six days and was done at 37°C. The data were obtained in a study of siplizumab effects on memory and regulatory T cells. Study-wide results and caveats: The apparent diversity of naive T cells exceeded that of memory cells, and naive T cells seemed to make a major contribution to the alloresponse. Alloreactive sequences tracing back to unstimulated CD4+ memory cells fell significantly with siplizumab. No naive or memory phenotype could be assigned to roughly 75-95% of proliferating clones.

The CDR3 consists of 16 residues. V lost 2 bases and J lost 4; bases outside the gene matches: 6. Germline CDR1 is SEHNR and CDR2 is FQNEAQ (reference sequence). This chain connects TRBV7-9 to TRBJ2-1; 9 nucleotides match TRBD2. Source material: CFSE-low (dividing) CD8+ T cells sorted from an allogeneic mixed lymphocyte reaction. This TCR derives from a human donor in good health; the cells came from an allogeneic mixed lymphocyte reaction. Some clones in this sample may be carry-over from other donors' samples. CDR3 nucleotide sequence: TGTGCCAGCAGCTTAATCAGGCTAGCGGGATACAATGAGCAGTTCTTC. Protein product: CASSLIRLAGYNEQFF.